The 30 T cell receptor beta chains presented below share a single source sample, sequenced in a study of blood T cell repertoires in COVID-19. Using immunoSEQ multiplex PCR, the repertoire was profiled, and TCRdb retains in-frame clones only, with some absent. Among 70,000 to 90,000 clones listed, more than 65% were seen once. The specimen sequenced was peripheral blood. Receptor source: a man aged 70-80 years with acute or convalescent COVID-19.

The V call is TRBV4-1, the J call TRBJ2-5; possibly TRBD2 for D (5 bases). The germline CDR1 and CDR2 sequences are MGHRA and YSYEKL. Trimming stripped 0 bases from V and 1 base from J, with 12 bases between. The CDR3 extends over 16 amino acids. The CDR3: CASSQDLAGLQETQYF. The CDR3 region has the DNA TGCGCCAGCAGCCAAGATCTGGCGGGCCTCCAAGAGACCCAGTACTTC.

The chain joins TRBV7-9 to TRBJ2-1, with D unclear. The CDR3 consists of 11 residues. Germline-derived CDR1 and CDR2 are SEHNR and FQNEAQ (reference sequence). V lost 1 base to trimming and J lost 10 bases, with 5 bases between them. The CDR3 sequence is CASSLGREQFF. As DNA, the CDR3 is TGTGCCAGCAGCTTAGGCAGGGAGCAGTTCTTC.

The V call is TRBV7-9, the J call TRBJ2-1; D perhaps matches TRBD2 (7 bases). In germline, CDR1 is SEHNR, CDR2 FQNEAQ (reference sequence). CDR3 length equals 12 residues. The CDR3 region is CAVGGAKNEQFF. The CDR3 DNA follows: TGTGCAGTGGGGGGGGCCAAGAATGAGCAGTTCTTC.

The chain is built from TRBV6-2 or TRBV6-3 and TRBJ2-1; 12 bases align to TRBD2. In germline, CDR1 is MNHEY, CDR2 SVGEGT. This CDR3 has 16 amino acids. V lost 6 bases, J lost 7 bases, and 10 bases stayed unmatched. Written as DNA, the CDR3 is TGTGCCAGCAGCCCCCTCCTAGCGGGGGGGCGTAATGAGCAGTTCTTC. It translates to CASSPLLAGGRNEQFF.

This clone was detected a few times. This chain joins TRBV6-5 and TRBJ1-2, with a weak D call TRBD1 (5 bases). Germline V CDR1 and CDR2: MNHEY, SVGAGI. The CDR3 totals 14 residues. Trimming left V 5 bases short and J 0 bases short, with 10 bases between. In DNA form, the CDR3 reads TGTGCCAGCAGTCGACAGTTAGCTAACTATGGCTACACCTTC. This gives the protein CASSRQLANYGYTF.

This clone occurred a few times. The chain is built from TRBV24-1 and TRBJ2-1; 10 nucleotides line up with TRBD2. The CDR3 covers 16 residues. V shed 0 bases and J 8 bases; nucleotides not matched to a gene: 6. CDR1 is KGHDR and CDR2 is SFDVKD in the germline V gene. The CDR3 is CATSDLQAGGQYEQFF. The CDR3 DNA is TGTGCCACCAGTGATTTGCAAGCGGGGGGGCAATATGAGCAGTTCTTC.

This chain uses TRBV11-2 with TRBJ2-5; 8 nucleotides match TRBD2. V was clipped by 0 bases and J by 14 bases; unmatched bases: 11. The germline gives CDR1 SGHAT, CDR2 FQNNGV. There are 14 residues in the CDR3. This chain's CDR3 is CASSLDLAGLARYF. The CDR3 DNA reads TGTGCCAGCAGCTTAGATCTCGCCGGACTAGCCCGCTACTTC.

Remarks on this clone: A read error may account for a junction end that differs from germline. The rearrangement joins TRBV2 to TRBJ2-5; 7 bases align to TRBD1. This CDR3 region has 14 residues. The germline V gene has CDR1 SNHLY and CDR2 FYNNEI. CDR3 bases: TGTGCCAGCAGTTTTACCGGGACAGTAGAGGCCCAGTACTTC. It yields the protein CASSFTGTVEAQYF.

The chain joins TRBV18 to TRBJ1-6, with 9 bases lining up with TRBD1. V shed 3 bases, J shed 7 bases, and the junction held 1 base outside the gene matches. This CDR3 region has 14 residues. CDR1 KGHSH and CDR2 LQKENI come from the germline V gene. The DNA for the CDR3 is TGTGCCAGCTCACCCGGGACAGGGAATTCACCCCTCCACTTT. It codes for CASSPGTGNSPLHF.

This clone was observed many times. CDR3 sequence: CASRDWAPGTEAFF. The CDR3 DNA reads as TGCGCCAGCAGGGACTGGGCCCCAGGCACTGAAGCTTTCTTT. This sequence joins TRBV5-1 and TRBJ1-1, with D uncertain. Trimming shortened V by 5 bases and J by 4 bases, and 15 bases separated the two germline ends. Germline V gives CDR1 SGHRS, CDR2 YFSETQ. The CDR3 extends over 14 amino acids.

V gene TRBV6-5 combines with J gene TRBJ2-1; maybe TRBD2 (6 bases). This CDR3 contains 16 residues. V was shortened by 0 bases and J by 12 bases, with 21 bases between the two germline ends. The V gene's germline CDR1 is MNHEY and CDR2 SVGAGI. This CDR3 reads CASSYSLAGSAHWQFF. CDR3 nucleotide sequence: TGTGCCAGCAGTTACTCTCTGGCGGGGTCGGCTCATTGGCAGTTCTTC.

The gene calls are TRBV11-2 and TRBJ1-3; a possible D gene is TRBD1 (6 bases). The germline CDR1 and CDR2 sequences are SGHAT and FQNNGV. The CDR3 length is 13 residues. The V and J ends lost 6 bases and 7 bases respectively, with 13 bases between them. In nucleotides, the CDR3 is TGTGCCAGCAGTCGTTTACAGGGCAACACCATATATTTT. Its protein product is CASSRLQGNTIYF.

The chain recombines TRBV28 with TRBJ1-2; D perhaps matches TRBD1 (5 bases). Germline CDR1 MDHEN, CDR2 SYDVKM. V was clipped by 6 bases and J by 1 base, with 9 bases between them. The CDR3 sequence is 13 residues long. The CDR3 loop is CASRQTDNYGYTF. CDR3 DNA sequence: TGTGCCAGCAGGCAGACAGATAACTATGGCTACACCTTC.

The CDR3 loop is CASSLSGAREKLFF. DNA of the CDR3: TGCGCCAGCAGCTTATCAGGGGCTCGGGAAAAACTGTTTTTT. V gene TRBV5-1 combines with J gene TRBJ1-4; D perhaps matches TRBD1 (6 bases). Trimming took off 2 bases at V and 8 bases at J, with 13 bases between the two ends. The germline V gene encodes CDR1 SGHRS and CDR2 YFSETQ. CDR3 size: 14 residues.

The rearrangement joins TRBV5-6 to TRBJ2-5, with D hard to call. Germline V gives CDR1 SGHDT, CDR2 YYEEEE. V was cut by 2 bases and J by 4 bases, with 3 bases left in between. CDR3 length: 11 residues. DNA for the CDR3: TGTGCCAGCAGCTTTAGAGAGACCCAGTACTTC. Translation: CASSFRETQYF.

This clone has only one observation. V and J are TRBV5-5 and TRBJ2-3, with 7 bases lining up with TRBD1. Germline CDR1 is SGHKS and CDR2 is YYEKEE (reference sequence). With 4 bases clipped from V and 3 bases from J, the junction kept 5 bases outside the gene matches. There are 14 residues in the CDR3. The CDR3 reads CASSLGTVTDTQYF. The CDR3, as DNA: TGTGCCAGCAGCCTCGGGACAGTTACAGATACGCAGTATTTT.

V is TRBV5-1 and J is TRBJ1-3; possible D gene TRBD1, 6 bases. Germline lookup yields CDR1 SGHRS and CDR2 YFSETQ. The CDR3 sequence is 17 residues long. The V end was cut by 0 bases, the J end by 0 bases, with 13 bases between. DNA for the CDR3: TGCGCCAGCAGCTTGGAAGGCAGGGGTTACTCTGGAAACACCATATATTTT. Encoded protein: CASSLEGRGYSGNTIYF.

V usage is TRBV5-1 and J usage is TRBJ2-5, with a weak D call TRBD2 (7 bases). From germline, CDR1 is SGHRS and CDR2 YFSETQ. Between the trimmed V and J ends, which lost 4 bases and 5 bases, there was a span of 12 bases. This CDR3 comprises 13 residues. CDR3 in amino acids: CASSGGGGETQYF. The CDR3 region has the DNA TGCGCCAGCAGCGGCGGGGGCGGGGAGACCCAGTACTTC.

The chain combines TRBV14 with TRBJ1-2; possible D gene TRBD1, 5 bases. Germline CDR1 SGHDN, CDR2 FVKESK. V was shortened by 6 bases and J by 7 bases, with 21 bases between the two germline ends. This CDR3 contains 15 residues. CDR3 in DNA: TGTGCCAGCAGTCTTCTTACCGGAGCCGGGGGTGGCTACACCTTC. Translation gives CASSLLTGAGGGYTF.

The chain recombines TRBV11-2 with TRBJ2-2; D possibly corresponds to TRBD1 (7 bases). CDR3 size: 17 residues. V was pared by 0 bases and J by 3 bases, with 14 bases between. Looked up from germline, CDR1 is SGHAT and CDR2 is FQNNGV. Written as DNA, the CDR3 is TGTGCCAGCAGCTTAGAGATGCAGGGGGGCTACACCGGGGAGCTGTTTTTT. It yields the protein CASSLEMQGGYTGELFF. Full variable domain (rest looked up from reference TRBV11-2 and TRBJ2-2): EAGVAQSPRYKIIEKRQSVAFWCNPISGHATLYWYQQILGQGPKLLIQFQNNGVVDDSQLPKDRFSAERLKGVDSTLKIQPAKLEDSAVYLCASSLEMQGGYTGELFFGEGSRLTVL.

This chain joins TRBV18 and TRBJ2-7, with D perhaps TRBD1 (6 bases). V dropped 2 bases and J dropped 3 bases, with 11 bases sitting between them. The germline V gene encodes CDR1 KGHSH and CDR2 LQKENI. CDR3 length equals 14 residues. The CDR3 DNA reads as TGTGCCAGCTCACCAGGGGGCAGCTACTACGAGCAGTACGTC. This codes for CASSPGGSYYEQYV.

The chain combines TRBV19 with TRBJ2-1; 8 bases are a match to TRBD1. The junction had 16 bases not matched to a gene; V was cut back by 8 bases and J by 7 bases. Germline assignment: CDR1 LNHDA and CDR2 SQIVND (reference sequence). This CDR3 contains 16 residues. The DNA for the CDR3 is TGTGCCAGTCGACCCCGGCGGACAGGGCAGGAGAATGAGCAGTTCTTC. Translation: CASRPRRTGQENEQFF.

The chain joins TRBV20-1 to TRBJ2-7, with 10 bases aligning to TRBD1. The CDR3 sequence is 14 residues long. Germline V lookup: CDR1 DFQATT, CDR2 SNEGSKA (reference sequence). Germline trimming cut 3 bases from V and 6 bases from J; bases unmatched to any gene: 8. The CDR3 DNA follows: TGCAGTGCTAGTTCCGGGACAGGGGCGGGCGAGCAGTACTTC. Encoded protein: CSASSGTGAGEQYF.

For the CDR3, the DNA is TGTGCCAGCAGCTTAGAGCGGGGGTCCACAGATACGCAGTATTTT. Amino acids: CASSLERGSTDTQYF. The chain couples TRBV11-2 to TRBJ2-3; 7 nucleotides agree with TRBD2. The V and J ends lost 0 bases and 2 bases, in that order; junction bases with no gene match: 2. The CDR3 has 15 residues. Looked up from germline, CDR1 is SGHAT and CDR2 is FQNNGV.

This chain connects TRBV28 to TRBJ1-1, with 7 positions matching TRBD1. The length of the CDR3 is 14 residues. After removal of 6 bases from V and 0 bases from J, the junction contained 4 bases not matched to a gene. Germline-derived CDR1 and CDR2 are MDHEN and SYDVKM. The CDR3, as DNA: TGTGCCAGCAGCCAGGGGGACATGAACACTGAAGCTTTCTTT. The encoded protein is CASSQGDMNTEAFF.

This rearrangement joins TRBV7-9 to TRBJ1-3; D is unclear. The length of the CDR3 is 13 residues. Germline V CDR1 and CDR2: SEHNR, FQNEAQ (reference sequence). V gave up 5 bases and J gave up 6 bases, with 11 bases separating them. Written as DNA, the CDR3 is TGTGCCAGCAGCGTCTCATTAGCAAACACCATATATTTT. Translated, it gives CASSVSLANTIYF.

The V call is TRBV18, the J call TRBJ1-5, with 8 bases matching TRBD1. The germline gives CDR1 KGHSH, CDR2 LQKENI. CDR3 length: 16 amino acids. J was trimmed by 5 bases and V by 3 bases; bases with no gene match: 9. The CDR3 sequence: CASSPLAGGADQPQHF. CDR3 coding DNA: TGTGCCAGCTCACCCCTTGCAGGGGGCGCGGATCAGCCCCAGCATTTT.

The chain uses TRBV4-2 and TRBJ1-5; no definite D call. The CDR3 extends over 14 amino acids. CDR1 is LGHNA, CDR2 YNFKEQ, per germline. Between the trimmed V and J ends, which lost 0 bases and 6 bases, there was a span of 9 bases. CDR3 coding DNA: TGTGCCAGCAGCCAAGATTGGACTTTTCAGCCCCAGCATTTT. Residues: CASSQDWTFQPQHF.

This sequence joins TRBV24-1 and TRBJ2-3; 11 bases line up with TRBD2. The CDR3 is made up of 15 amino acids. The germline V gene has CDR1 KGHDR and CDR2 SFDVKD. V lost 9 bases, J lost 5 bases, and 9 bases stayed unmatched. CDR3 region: CATGKLAGEGDTQYF. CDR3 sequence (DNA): TGTGCCACCGGAAAACTAGCGGGGGAGGGAGATACGCAGTATTTT.

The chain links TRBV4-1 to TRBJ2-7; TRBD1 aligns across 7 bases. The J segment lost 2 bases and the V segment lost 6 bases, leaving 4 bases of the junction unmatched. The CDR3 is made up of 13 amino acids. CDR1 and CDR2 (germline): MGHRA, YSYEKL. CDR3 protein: CASSLDRAYEQYF. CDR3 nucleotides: TGCGCCAGCAGTCTTGACAGGGCCTACGAGCAGTACTTC.